A single sample is the source of the 29 T cell receptor beta chains below, sequenced in a study of control samples from healthy donors and cancer patients. Profiled with immunoSEQ multiplex PCR; TCRdb holds only in-frame clones, not every one. The repertoire holds more than 75,000 clones, with approximately 84% as singletons. Input material: PBMCs. The receptors shown here come from a man between 65 and 85 years old with lung cancer.

This clone came up once. The chain carries TRBV7-8 and TRBJ1-6; D is possibly TRBD1 (6 bases). CDR3 length: 16 amino acids. The germline V gene encodes CDR1 SGHVS and CDR2 FQNEAQ. Trimming cost V 0 bases and J 2 bases, with 8 bases left between them. The CDR3 DNA follows: TGTGCCAGCAGCTTAGCCGGGGGCCCCTATAATTCACCCCTCCACTTT. Residues: CASSLAGGPYNSPLHF.

DNA of the CDR3: TGTGCCAGCAGCTTGCAGGGGAATGAAAAACTGTTTTTT. Translation gives CASSLQGNEKLFF. V and J are TRBV7-9 and TRBJ1-4, with D possibly TRBD1 on 6 matching bases. Germline CDR1 and CDR2: SEHNR and FQNEAQ (reference sequence). CDR3 length: 13 residues. Trimming removed 3 bases from V and 5 bases from J, with 7 bases in between.

The V and J genes are TRBV6-2 or TRBV6-3 and TRBJ1-5; the match to TRBD1 covers 10 bases. In germline, CDR1 is MNHEY, CDR2 SVGEGT. V shed 1 base, J shed 9 bases, and the junction held 6 bases outside the gene matches. This CDR3 has 15 residues. The CDR3 nucleotides are TGTGCCAGCAGTTACTTAGGGGACAGGGGTTCGCCCCAGCATTTT. Amino acid sequence: CASSYLGDRGSPQHF.

This clone has only one observation. V and J are TRBV15 and TRBJ1-5; 11 bases map to TRBD1. There are 17 residues in the CDR3. CDR1 and CDR2 from the germline V gene are LNHNV and YYDKDF (reference sequence). V shed 4 bases and J 5 bases; nucleotides not matched to a gene: 10. In DNA, the CDR3 is TGTGCCACCAGCACCATACTACGGGACAGGGGGTATCAGCCCCAGCATTTT. Translated: CATSTILRDRGYQPQHF.

The chain carries TRBV6-6 and TRBJ2-7; unclear D gene. This CDR3 is 15 amino acids long. Germline V gene data show CDR1 as MNHNY and CDR2 as SVGAGI (reference sequence). Trimming stripped 2 bases from V and 2 bases from J, with 13 bases between. The CDR3 sequence: CASSYGRDGPYEQYF. For the CDR3, the DNA is TGTGCCAGCAGTTACGGTCGAGACGGACCCTACGAGCAGTACTTC.

The rearrangement uses TRBV10-1 and TRBJ2-7; tentatively, D is TRBD1 (5 bases). CDR3 size: 16 residues. V was cut by 6 bases and J by 2 bases, with 20 bases left in between. CDR1 WNHNN and CDR2 SYGVQD come from the germline V gene (reference sequence). CDR3 in DNA: TGCGCCAGCAGCGCAATAGCCGGACACCCAGCCTACGAGCAGTACTTC. It specifies CASSAIAGHPAYEQYF.

This rearrangement joins TRBV5-8 to TRBJ1-5; 7 positions agree with TRBD1. This CDR3 region has 15 residues. The germline V gene has CDR1 SGHTS and CDR2 YDEGEE. With 4 bases clipped from V and 3 bases from J, the junction kept 7 bases outside the gene matches. The CDR3 DNA follows: TGTGCCAGCAGCGGGGGACAGCTAAACAATCAGCCCCAGCATTTT. It encodes CASSGGQLNNQPQHF.

The rearrangement uses TRBV2 and TRBJ2-5; 7 bases match TRBD1. The V gene's germline CDR1 is SNHLY and CDR2 FYNNEI. The CDR3 is 13 residues long. The ends lost 10 bases at V and 3 bases at J; junction bases unmatched: 8. CDR3 coding DNA: TGTGCCACTTCGATGGGACAGAAAGAGACCCAGTACTTC. This codes for CATSMGQKETQYF.

The chain combines TRBV12-3 or TRBV12-4 with TRBJ2-3; D ambiguous. V was shortened by 3 bases and J by 5 bases, with 9 bases between the two germline ends. There are 13 residues in the CDR3. The DNA for the CDR3 is TGTGCCAGCAGTTTTACTCAAATAGATACGCAGTATTTT. Encoded protein: CASSFTQIDTQYF.

The rearrangement links TRBV19 to TRBJ2-4; 8 nucleotides line up with TRBD1. Germline loops: CDR1 LNHDA, CDR2 SQIVND (reference sequence). V was clipped by 3 bases and J by 1 base; unmatched bases: 5. There are 16 residues in the CDR3. The CDR3 is CASSIYRDRAKNIQYF. For the CDR3, the DNA is TGTGCCAGTAGTATTTACAGGGACAGGGCCAAAAACATTCAGTACTTC.

The genes are TRBV4-1 and TRBJ1-1; 10 positions match TRBD1. This CDR3 comprises 14 residues. CDR1 and CDR2 from the germline V gene are MGHRA and YSYEKL. With V trimmed by 5 bases and J by 2 bases, 2 bases remained unmatched. The CDR3 sequence: CASSATGGNTEAFF. CDR3 DNA sequence: TGCGCCAGCAGCGCGACAGGGGGCAACACTGAAGCTTTCTTT.

The CDR3, as DNA: TGTGCCAGTAGTATGGGACAGGGAAATACGAACACTGAAGCTTTCTTT. The encoded protein is CASSMGQGNTNTEAFF. The chain is built from TRBV19 and TRBJ1-1; 9 bases agree with TRBD1. The CDR3 length is 16 residues. V lost 3 bases to trimming and J lost 1 base; unmatched junction nucleotides: 6. Germline-derived CDR1 and CDR2 are LNHDA and SQIVND (reference sequence).

V and J are TRBV7-2 and TRBJ1-5; the match to TRBD1 covers 10 bases. Unmatched junction bases numbered 16, after V lost 5 bases and J lost 3 bases. Germline CDR1 reads SGHTA; CDR2 reads FQGNSA. The CDR3 length is 19 residues. The CDR3 reads CASSHTTGGLRTLNQPQHF. For the CDR3, the DNA is TGTGCCAGCAGCCACACGACAGGGGGCCTCCGTACCCTCAATCAGCCCCAGCATTTT.

This chain uses TRBV7-8 with TRBJ1-2, with a tentative D call TRBD1 (5 bases). V shed 1 base and J shed 8 bases, with 20 bases lying between them. CDR3 size: 16 residues. The germline V gene encodes CDR1 SGHVS and CDR2 FQNEAQ. CDR3 sequence (DNA): TGTGCCAGCAGCTTAGGGGGTGGGGCCGCCTCCCCGGGCTACACCTTC. This sequence encodes CASSLGGGAASPGYTF.

The chain employs TRBV4-3 and TRBJ2-3, with 10 bases that match TRBD2. In germline, CDR1 is LGHNA, CDR2 YSLEER. The CDR3 is 19 residues long. The V and J ends lost 1 base and 5 bases, in that order; junction bases with no gene match: 15. In DNA, the CDR3 is TGCGCCAGCAGCCAAGGTTTCGGACTAGCGGCGTTACGGGGAGATACGCAGTATTTT. Residues: CASSQGFGLAALRGDTQYF.

The CDR3 loop reads CASSPGTIDEKLFF. The CDR3 nucleotides read TGTGCCAGCAGCCCCGGGACTATAGATGAAAAACTGTTTTTT. The gene calls are TRBV6-5 and TRBJ1-4; D may be TRBD1 (5 bases). The length of the CDR3 is 14 residues. Trimming took 6 bases from V and 6 from J, leaving 14 bases between them. Germline V gene lookup returns CDR1 MNHEY and CDR2 SVGAGI.

The chain links TRBV5-1 to TRBJ2-6, with D maybe TRBD2 (6 bases). Trimming stripped 8 bases from V and 3 bases from J, with 15 bases between. The germline V gene has CDR1 SGHRS and CDR2 YFSETQ. This CDR3 contains 15 residues. CDR3 loop: CASNLGGYGANVLTF. For the CDR3, the DNA is TGCGCCAGTAACCTTGGGGGGTATGGGGCCAACGTCCTGACTTTC.

The rearrangement links TRBV29-1 to TRBJ2-6; possible D gene TRBD2, 5 bases. CDR1 is SQVTM and CDR2 is ANQGSEA in the germline V gene. V was clipped by 5 bases and J by 4 bases, with 9 bases between them. The CDR3 consists of 13 residues. The CDR3 coding sequence is TGCAGCGTTCGGGGTTCCGGGGCCAACGTCCTGACTTTC. Translating it yields CSVRGSGANVLTF. Full variable domain (outside the CDR3, taken from reference TRBV29-1 and TRBJ2-6): SAVISQKPSRDICQRGTSLTIQCQVDSQVTMMFWYRQQPGQSLTLIATANQGSEATYESGFVIDKFPISRPNLTFSTLTVSNMSPEDSSIYLCSVRGSGANVLTFGAGSRLTVL.

The V and J genes are TRBV7-8 and TRBJ2-5, with D possibly called TRBD1 or TRBD2 (5 bases each). Germline lookup yields CDR1 SGHVS and CDR2 FQNEAQ. V lost 5 bases to trimming and J lost 3 bases, with 13 bases between them. The CDR3 extends over 14 amino acids. CDR3 nucleotides: TGTGCCAGCAGCCCAAGACAGAGGGAAGAGACCCAGTACTTC. Amino acid sequence: CASSPRQREETQYF.

CDR3 nucleotide sequence: TGTGCCATCAGGCGGACTAGCGGGGGGGCTGATGAGCAGTTCTTC. Translated: CAIRRTSGGADEQFF. The chain combines TRBV10-3 with TRBJ2-1, with TRBD2 matching 15 bases. V lost 6 bases, J lost 8 bases, and 5 bases stayed unmatched. CDR3 length: 15 residues. Germline V lookup: CDR1 ENHRY, CDR2 SYGVKD.

Of note for this clone: The junction differs from germline at one of its ends, possibly a read error. The gene calls are TRBV5-4 and TRBJ2-1, with 14 bases identical to TRBD2. The CDR3 length is 13 residues. Germline CDR1 SGHNT, CDR2 YYREEE (reference sequence). In nucleotides, the CDR3 is TGTGCCAGCAGCTCCCGGACTAGCGGGGGGTGGGTCTTC. Its translation: CASSSRTSGGWVF. The variable domain in full, with the rest retrieved from reference TRBV5-4 and TRBJ2-1, is ETGVTQSPTHLIKTRGQQVTLRCSSQSGHNTVSWYQQALGQGPQFIFQYYREEENGRGNFPPRFSGLQFPNYSSELNVNALELDDSALYLCASSSRTSGGWVFGPGTRLTVL.

This chain connects TRBV28 to TRBJ1-2; 7 bases are a match to TRBD1. Germline V gene lookup returns CDR1 MDHEN and CDR2 SYDVKM. V shed 6 bases and J 2 bases; nucleotides not matched to a gene: 12. This CDR3 is 16 amino acids long. In nucleotides, the CDR3 is TGTGCCAGCAGCTTAATGGGGACAGCTACCAACTATGGCTACACCTTC. Its translation is CASSLMGTATNYGYTF.

The CDR3 reads CASSLTGADGNTIYF. CDR3 nucleotide sequence: TGTGCCAGCAGCTTAACAGGGGCGGATGGAAACACCATATATTTT. The chain couples TRBV7-2 to TRBJ1-3; 7 bases map to TRBD1. The length of the CDR3 is 15 residues. The V and J ends lost 2 bases and 3 bases, in that order; junction bases with no gene match: 4. CDR1 and CDR2 (germline): SGHTA, FQGNSA.

The chain carries TRBV4-2 and TRBJ2-3; the D is unclear. CDR1 and CDR2 (germline): LGHNA, YNFKEQ. Trimming stripped 0 bases from V and 0 bases from J, with 4 bases between. The CDR3 is 14 residues long. The CDR3 nucleotides read TGTGCCAGCAGCCAAGACCCTAGCACAGATACGCAGTATTTT. This sequence encodes CASSQDPSTDTQYF.

This chain uses TRBV29-1 with TRBJ2-7; D assignment may be TRBD1 or TRBD2 (5 bases each). Trimming took 4 bases from V and 5 from J, leaving 15 bases between them. Germline assignment: CDR1 SQVTM and CDR2 ANQGSEA. The CDR3 has 13 residues. The CDR3 DNA reads TGCAGCGTTGCCCGGGACCTAGGGGACGAGCAGTACTTC. Its protein is CSVARDLGDEQYF.

This chain links TRBV3-1 (or the pseudogene TRBV3-2) with TRBJ2-3; no clear D. Germline V gene lookup returns CDR1 LGHDT and CDR2 YNNKEL (reference sequence). V lost 0 bases to trimming and J lost 2 bases, with 6 bases between them. This CDR3 is built from 14 residues. The CDR3, as DNA: TGTGCCAGCAGCCAAGATGTTCCCACAGATACGCAGTATTTT. It is translated as CASSQDVPTDTQYF.

For this clone: This sample also contains other DNA sequences that code for the same CDR3. V usage is TRBV7-3 and J usage is TRBJ1-3; D unclear. V dropped 5 bases and J dropped 4 bases, with 9 bases sitting between them. The germline V gene encodes CDR1 SGHTA and CDR2 FQGTGA. The CDR3 extends over 13 amino acids. The CDR3 DNA reads TGTGCCAGCAGCCTCACCCACGGAAACACCATATATTTT. It codes for CASSLTHGNTIYF.

A single count supports this clone. The gene calls are TRBV19 and TRBJ1-2, with D possibly matching TRBD1 (5 bases). The V and J ends lost 5 bases and 0 bases respectively, with 13 bases between them. Per the germline V gene, CDR1 is LNHDA and CDR2 is SQIVND (reference sequence). The CDR3 runs to 15 residues. In nucleotides, the CDR3 is TGTGCCAGTAGTCCCGGCACAGGTGCTAACTATGGCTACACCTTC. This sequence encodes CASSPGTGANYGYTF.

The J gene is TRBJ2-5, the V gene TRBV7-9; D could derive from TRBD1 or TRBD2 (5 bases each). The CDR3 covers 14 residues. The germline CDR1 and CDR2 sequences are SEHNR and FQNEAQ (reference sequence). V shed 7 bases and J shed 2 bases, with 14 bases lying between them. The CDR3 bases are TGTGCCAGCATGAGGGGCGAGGGGCAAGAGACCCAGTACTTC. Amino acid sequence: CASMRGEGQETQYF.